The 16 T cell receptor beta chains in this list originate from one sample, sequenced in a study of blood T cell repertoires in COVID-19. The protocol was immunoSEQ multiplex PCR, while the TCRdb copy is restricted to in-frame clones and leaves out a portion. The table has around 250,000 clones, about four fifths seen once. The sequenced material came from peripheral blood. All receptors derive from a middle-aged woman who had recovered from COVID-19.

The rearrangement joins TRBV6-6 to TRBJ1-4; TRBD1 might be the D (5 bases). This CDR3 region has 15 residues. Looked up from germline, CDR1 is MNHNY and CDR2 is SVGAGI (reference sequence). Trimming stripped 2 bases from V and 2 bases from J, with 9 bases between. CDR3 sequence reads: CASSYGGRTNEKLFF. The CDR3 DNA sequence: TGTGCCAGCAGTTACGGGGGGAGGACTAATGAAAAACTGTTTTTT.

The chain carries TRBV19 and TRBJ2-3; 13 positions match TRBD2. V shed 4 bases, J shed 0 bases, and the junction held 7 bases outside the gene matches. The CDR3 spans 18 residues. Germline V gene sequence: CDR1 LNHDA, CDR2 SQIVND (reference sequence). For the CDR3, the DNA is TGTGCCAGTAGTAACACGGGACTAGCGGGGATAAGCACAGATACGCAGTATTTT. Its translation is CASSNTGLAGISTDTQYF.

V and J are TRBV10-3 and TRBJ2-3; 14 positions match TRBD2. Losses at the gene ends were 5 bases for V and 2 bases for J; bases not matched to a gene: 6. CDR3 size: 17 residues. Germline CDR1 and CDR2: ENHRY and SYGVKD. The CDR3 bases are TGTGCCATCAGTAGGACTAGCGGGGGGTTGACCACAGATACGCAGTATTTT. The encoded protein is CAISRTSGGLTTDTQYF.

The rearrangement joins TRBV28 to TRBJ1-5; D is possibly TRBD1 (6 bases). From germline, CDR1 is MDHEN and CDR2 SYDVKM. Trimming stripped 5 bases from V and 5 bases from J, with 19 bases between. The CDR3 runs to 16 residues. CDR3 coding DNA: TGTGCCAGCAGTCAATACAGGGAAGCCAGCCATCAGCCCCAGCATTTT. It encodes CASSQYREASHQPQHF.

In its sample, this clone was seen many times. V is TRBV7-9 and J is TRBJ2-7; no firm D call. Germline V gene lookup returns CDR1 SEHNR and CDR2 FQNEAQ (reference sequence). This CDR3 has 11 amino acids. Trimming stripped 10 bases from V and 2 bases from J, with 9 bases between. CDR3 sequence reads: CAISGTYEQYF. The CDR3 nucleotides read TGTGCCATCTCGGGTACCTACGAGCAGTACTTC.

This clone has a single count. This CDR3 is CASSLDGVGGRQQFF. CDR3 bases: TGCGCCAGCAGCTTGGATGGTGTAGGGGGCCGGCAGCAGTTCTTC. The chain combines TRBV5-1 with TRBJ2-1; TRBD1 matches at 7 bases. The CDR3 is 15 residues long. With 0 bases clipped from V and 11 bases from J, the junction kept 11 bases outside the gene matches. The germline V gene encodes CDR1 SGHRS and CDR2 YFSETQ.

V gene TRBV6-6 combines with J gene TRBJ1-3; no definite D call. Germline loops: CDR1 MNHNY, CDR2 SVGAGI (reference sequence). V gave up 0 bases and J gave up 0 bases, with 9 bases separating them. This CDR3 has 16 amino acids. The CDR3 reads CASSYSEVNSGNTIYF. Here the CDR3 DNA reads TGTGCCAGCAGTTACTCGGAGGTGAACTCTGGAAACACCATATATTTT.

The CDR3 bases are TGTGCCAGCAGGGGGGCGGGGGGCCGCGAAGAGACCCAGTACTTC. This codes for CASRGAGGREETQYF. The chain couples TRBV7-8 to TRBJ2-5; 8 positions match TRBD2. The CDR3 runs 15 residues. V was pared by 6 bases and J by 3 bases, with 9 bases of the junction left unmatched. Germline CDR1 SGHVS, CDR2 FQNEAQ.

The V call is TRBV6-5, the J call TRBJ1-3, with D perhaps TRBD1 (6 bases). This CDR3 has 13 residues. V dropped 7 bases and J dropped 4 bases, with 11 bases sitting between them. Germline CDR1 and CDR2: MNHEY and SVGAGI. The DNA for the CDR3 is TGTGCCAGCACCGGGGGGCAAGGAAACACCATATATTTT. It specifies CASTGGQGNTIYF.

DNA of the CDR3: TGTGCCAGCAGCCTAGCCAACAGGGTCCCTGGGGCCAACGTCCTGACTTTC. Its translation: CASSLANRVPGANVLTF. The J gene is TRBJ2-6, the V gene TRBV11-2; maybe TRBD1 (6 bases). Germline V gene data show CDR1 as SGHAT and CDR2 as FQNNGV. V was pared by 5 bases and J by 2 bases, with 16 bases between. There are 17 residues in the CDR3.

The CDR3 here is CASSISVMNTEAFF. The CDR3 DNA follows: TGCGCCAGCAGCATTTCAGTGATGAACACTGAAGCTTTCTTT. The chain has TRBV5-1 and TRBJ1-1; D gene unclear. The CDR3 sequence is 14 residues long. Trimming took 4 bases from V and 0 from J, leaving 10 bases between them. Germline V CDR1 and CDR2: SGHRS, YFSETQ.

The chain combines TRBV19 with TRBJ1-2; D might be TRBD1 (6 bases). The V gene's germline CDR1 is LNHDA and CDR2 SQIVND (reference sequence). Trimming removed 3 bases from V and 8 bases from J, with 22 bases in between. CDR3 length: 16 residues. The CDR3 nucleotides are TGTGCCAGTAGTATCAACAGGGTACGACCCGTCGGCGGCTACACCTTC. Amino acid sequence: CASSINRVRPVGGYTF. The whole variable domain, filled in from reference TRBV19 and TRBJ1-2, reads DGGITQSPKYLFRKEGQNVTLSCEQNLNHDAMYWYRQDPGQGLRLIYYSQIVNDFQKGDIAEGYSVSREKKESFPLTVTSAQKNPTAFYLCASSINRVRPVGGYTFGSGTRLTVV.

Worth noting for this clone: A junction end diverges from the germline sequence, so it may reflect a read error. This rearrangement joins TRBV6-5 to TRBJ2-6, with D unresolved. CDR1 is MNHEY, CDR2 SVGAGI, per germline. The CDR3 is 15 residues long. CDR3 loop: CASSRLTSGANVLTF. The CDR3 DNA sequence: TGTGCCAGCAGCCGTCTAACCTCTGGTGCCAACGTCCTGACTTTC.

This chain joins TRBV27 and TRBJ1-1, with D unresolved. This CDR3 is built from 12 residues. Germline V gene lookup returns CDR1 MNHEY and CDR2 SMNVEV (reference sequence). The V end was cut by 5 bases, the J end by 5 bases, with 9 bases between. The CDR3 is CASSPSGTEAFF. The CDR3 DNA is TGTGCCAGCAGTCCTTCGGGGACTGAAGCTTTCTTT.

CDR3 bases: TGTGCCAGCAGTCCCCAGGGGAAGGTGCAGTACTTC. Protein product: CASSPQGKVQYF. This rearrangement joins TRBV11-2 to TRBJ2-7; tentative D call: TRBD1 (6 bases). The CDR3 runs 12 residues. V was trimmed by 6 bases and J by 9 bases, leaving 15 bases between them. From germline, CDR1 is SGHAT and CDR2 FQNNGV.

The chain recombines TRBV2 with TRBJ1-4; 8 nucleotides align to TRBD1. Germline CDR1 and CDR2: SNHLY and FYNNEI. The CDR3 extends over 14 amino acids. V lost 7 bases and J lost 8; bases outside the gene matches: 9. The CDR3 region has the DNA TGTGCCAGCACCACAGCGGGGACAGGCGAAAAACTGTTTTTT. This gives the protein CASTTAGTGEKLFF.